Listed below are T cell receptor beta chains from one sample, sequenced in a study of blood T cells in healthy people across ages. TCRdb independently ran MiXCR on the 5' RACE reads; one entry per CDR3 protein. Of fewer than 1.5 million distinct CDR3 sequences listed, approximately 38% are singletons. The sample comprised blood. The receptors here all came from a woman younger than 35 in good health. Each CDR3 is given with its conserved first and last residue. A D gene is named only where the DNA matches it firmly. Size is stated for part of the rows, as once, few or many counts, or as a class when the clone is expanded.

D gene | J gene | V gene | clone size | CDR3 DNA | CDR3 protein
TRBD2 | TRBJ2-1 | TRBV3-1 | . | TGTGCCAGCAGCCTCCCTGGGGAGGGTCTATACAATGAGCAGTTCTTC | CASSLPGEGLYNEQFF
TRBD1 | TRBJ2-5 | TRBV6-2/TRBV6-3 | . | TGTGCCAGCAGTTACCCCGACAGGGGTCATCCAGGGGAGCAGTACTTC | CASSYPDRGHPGEQYF
TRBD1 | TRBJ1-1 | TRBV29-1 | . | TGCAGCGGAGGACAGGGACCCATGAACACTGAAGCTTTCTTT | CSGGQGPMNTEAFF
TRBD2 | TRBJ2-7 | TRBV28 | few | TGTGCCAGCAGTTTCGGGGGGACGGTCTCCTACGAGCAGTACTTC | CASSFGGTVSYEQYF
. | TRBJ1-1 | TRBV6-1 | . | TGTGCCAGCAGTAAACAAGGGCAGCTCATGAACACTGAAGCTTTCTTT | CASSKQGQLMNTEAFF
. | TRBJ2-1 | TRBV5-4 | once | TGTGCCAGCAGCCCTCTCGCCTCCTACAATGAGCAGTTCTTC | CASSPLASYNEQFF
. | TRBJ2-5 | TRBV5-1 | . | TGCGCCAGCAGCTTGGCCGGGACCTCTCGACAAGAGACCCAGTACTTC | CASSLAGTSRQETQYF
. | TRBJ1-2 | TRBV3-1 | few | TGTGCCAGCAGCCTCGAACAGGGTTTCGGCTACACCTTC | CASSLEQGFGYTF
. | TRBJ2-7 | TRBV9 | many | TGTGCCAGCAGCGTAGATAACTACGAGCAGTACTTC | CASSVDNYEQYF
. | TRBJ1-1 | TRBV11-2 | few | TGTGCCAGCAGCTACATTGCGGCTGAAGCTTTCTTT | CASSYIAAEAFF
TRBD1 | TRBJ1-2 | TRBV29-1 | . | TGCAGCGTAGTTCCCAACGACAGGGGGCCCTATGGCTACACCTTC | CSVVPNDRGPYGYTF
. | TRBJ2-7 | TRBV13 | many | TGTGCCAGCAGCTTCCGGACAGTCTCCTACGAGCAGTACTTC | CASSFRTVSYEQYF
TRBD1 | TRBJ2-1 | TRBV10-3 | . | TGTGCCATCAGTGAGCAATGGGCAGGGGGCATGAATGAGCAGTTCTTC | CAISEQWAGGMNEQFF
. | TRBJ1-2 | TRBV25-1 | few | TGTGCCAGCACGAGAGATAACTATGGCTACACCTTC | CASTRDNYGYTF
. | TRBJ1-3 | TRBV7-2 | . | TGTGCCAGCAGCTTACACAGGGCCGGCACTGGAAACACCATATATTTT | CASSLHRAGTGNTIYF
TRBD2 | TRBJ2-2 | TRBV20-1 | . | TGCAGTGCTAGATCTAGCGGGAGGATGGGCACCGGGGAGCTGTTTTTT | CSARSSGRMGTGELFF
. | TRBJ2-3 | TRBV5-6 | . | TGTGCCGGCAGCCTCAGAGGCCCAGGGTCCACAGATACGCAGTATTTT | CAGSLRGPGSTDTQYF
. | TRBJ2-5 | TRBV5-8 | few | TGTGCCAGCAGCTCCAGAGTCGGTGAACGAGAGACCCAGTACTTC | CASSSRVGERETQYF
TRBD2 | TRBJ2-1 | TRBV2 | . | TGTGCCAGCAGTCCCCTAGCGGCTCGATTGGATGAGCAGTTCTTC | CASSPLAARLDEQFF
. | TRBJ2-7 | TRBV20-1 | . | TGCAGTGCTAGAACAGAGCAAACCTACGAGCAGTACTTC | CSARTEQTYEQYF
TRBD2 | TRBJ2-7 | TRBV11-1 | . | TGTGCCAGCAGCCCGCTACAAGCTAGCGGGTACTACGAGCAGTACTTC | CASSPLQASGYYEQYF
. | TRBJ1-6 | TRBV5-1 | . | TGCGCCAGCAGCTGGGCCGCGAATTCACCCCTCCACTTT | CASSWAANSPLHF
TRBD1 | TRBJ1-2 | TRBV27 | few | TGTGCCAGCAGTTTTGGGACAGGGTCCCTTGGGGGCTACACCTTC | CASSFGTGSLGGYTF
. | TRBJ2-5 | TRBV20-1 | many | TGCAGTGCTCGCAAAGAGACCCAGTACTTC | CSARKETQYF
. | TRBJ2-5 | TRBV5-6 | . | TGTGCCAGCAGCTTTCCGGACAGACAAGAGACCCAGTACTTC | CASSFPDRQETQYF
TRBD1 | TRBJ1-2 | TRBV7-3 | . | TGTGCCAGCAGCGTAACAGGGGGGGCGGCTGGCTATGGCTACACCTTC | CASSVTGGAAGYGYTF
. | TRBJ2-7 | TRBV6-5 | . | TGTGCCAGCAGTTCCGTAGCGTCGAGCTCCTACGAGCAGTACTTC | CASSSVASSSYEQYF
TRBD1 | TRBJ1-1 | TRBV5-1 | . | TGCGCCAGCAGCGGGACAGGGGGTCTAGCCACTGAAGCTTTCTTT | CASSGTGGLATEAFF
TRBD2 | TRBJ2-7 | TRBV6-2/TRBV6-3 | . | TGTGCCAGCAGTTACAGACTAGCGAACATCCACGAGCAGTACTTC | CASSYRLANIHEQYF